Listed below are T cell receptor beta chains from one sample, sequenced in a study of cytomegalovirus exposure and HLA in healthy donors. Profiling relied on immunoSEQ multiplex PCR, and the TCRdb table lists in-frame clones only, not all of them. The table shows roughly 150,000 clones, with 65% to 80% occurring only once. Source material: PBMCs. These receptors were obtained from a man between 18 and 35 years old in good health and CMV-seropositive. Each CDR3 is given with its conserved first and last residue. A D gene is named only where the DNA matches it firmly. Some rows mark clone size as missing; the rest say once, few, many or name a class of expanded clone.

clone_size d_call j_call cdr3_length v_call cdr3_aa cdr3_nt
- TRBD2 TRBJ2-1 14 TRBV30 CAWSVWAGVNEQFF TGTGCCTGGAGTGTGTGGGCGGGGGTGAATGAGCAGTTCTTC
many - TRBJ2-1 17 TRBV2 CASSEVVGGRGDNEQFF TGTGCCAGCAGTGAAGTGGTGGGCGGGCGGGGCGACAATGAGCAGTTCTTC
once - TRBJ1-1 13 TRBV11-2 CASSSGQNTEAFF TGTGCCAGCAGCTCCGGACAGAACACTGAAGCTTTCTTT
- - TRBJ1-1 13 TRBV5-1 CASSGTADTEAFF TGCGCCAGCAGCGGAACGGCGGACACTGAAGCTTTCTTT
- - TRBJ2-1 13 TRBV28 CAIVASSYNEQFF TGTGCCATTGTGGCCAGCTCCTACAATGAGCAGTTCTTC
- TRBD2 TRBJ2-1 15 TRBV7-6 CASSSYTGGQSEQFF TGTGCCAGCAGCTCCTATACGGGAGGGCAAAGTGAGCAGTTCTTC
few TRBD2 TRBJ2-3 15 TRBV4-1 CASSQPTSGRDTQYF TGCGCCAGCAGCCAACCGACTAGCGGGAGAGATACGCAGTATTTT
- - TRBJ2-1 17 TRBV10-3 CAISEWGSGPRDNEQFF TGTGCCATCAGTGAGTGGGGATCCGGGCCGAGGGACAATGAGCAGTTCTTC
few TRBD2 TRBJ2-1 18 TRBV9 CASSRTSGGSNFRNEQFF TGTGCCAGCAGCCGAACTAGCGGGGGAAGTAATTTCCGTAATGAGCAGTTCTTC
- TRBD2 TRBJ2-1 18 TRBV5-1 CASSLEASGELTYNEQFF TGCGCCAGCAGCTTGGAGGCTAGCGGGGAGTTGACCTACAATGAGCAGTTCTTC
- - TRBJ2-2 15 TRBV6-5 CASSRPDSYTGELFF TGTGCCAGCAGTCGCCCCGACAGTTACACCGGGGAGCTGTTTTTT
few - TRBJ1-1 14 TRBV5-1 CASSSTGQNTEAFF TGCGCCAGCAGCTCCACAGGGCAGAACACTGAAGCTTTCTTT
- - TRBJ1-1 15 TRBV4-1 CASSQGHGLNTEAFF TGCGCCAGCAGCCAAGGGCACGGGTTGAACACTGAAGCTTTCTTT
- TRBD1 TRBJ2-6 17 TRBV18 CASSPGQGASGANVLTF TGTGCCAGCTCACCGGGACAGGGGGCTTCCGGGGCCAACGTCCTGACTTTC
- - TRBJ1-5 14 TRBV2 CASGLGSREQPQHF TGTGCCAGCGGGTTGGGGAGTCGAGAACAGCCCCAGCATTTT
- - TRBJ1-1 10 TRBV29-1 CSVAGTEAFF TGCAGCGTTGCGGGGACTGAAGCTTTCTTT
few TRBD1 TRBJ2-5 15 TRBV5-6 CASSQSGTAEETQYF TGTGCCAGCAGTCAATCCGGGACAGCAGAAGAGACCCAGTACTTC
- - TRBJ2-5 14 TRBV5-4 CASSGKGQPETQYF TGTGCCAGCAGCGGCAAAGGACAGCCCGAGACCCAGTACTTC
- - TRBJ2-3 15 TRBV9 CASSVGDLGTDTQYF TGTGCCAGCAGCGTGGGGGACTTAGGCACAGATACGCAGTATTTT
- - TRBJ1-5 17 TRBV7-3 CASTIVTREYSNQPQHF TGTGCCAGCACCATAGTTACCAGGGAATATAGCAATCAGCCCCAGCATTTT
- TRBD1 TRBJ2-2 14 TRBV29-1 CSVVGTVNTGELFF TGCAGCGTTGTCGGGACAGTGAACACCGGGGAGCTGTTTTTT
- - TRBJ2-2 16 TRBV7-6 CASSAQGRGGTGELFF TGTGCCAGCAGCGCACAGGGGCGCGGGGGGACCGGGGAGCTGTTTTTT
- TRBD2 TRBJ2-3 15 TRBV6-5 CASSRLAGETDTQYF TGTGCCAGCAGCCGACTAGCGGGAGAGACAGATACGCAGTATTTT
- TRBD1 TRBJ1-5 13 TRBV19 CASSPQGRQPQHF TGTGCCAGTAGCCCACAGGGGAGACAGCCCCAGCATTTT
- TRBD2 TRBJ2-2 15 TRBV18 CASSPRLAVGEELFF TGTGCCAGCTCACCACGGCTAGCGGTAGGGGAGGAGCTGTTTTTT
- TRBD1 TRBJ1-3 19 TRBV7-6 CASSSTRTGSNSSGNTIYF TGTGCCAGCAGCTCAACAAGGACAGGGAGTAACTCGTCTGGAAACACCATATATTTT
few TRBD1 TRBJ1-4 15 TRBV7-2 CASSPDRGRGEKLFF TGTGCCAGCAGCCCCGACAGGGGGCGCGGTGAAAAACTGTTTTTT
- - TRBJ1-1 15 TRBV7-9 CASSLISGRAGEAFF TGTGCCAGCAGCTTAATTTCCGGCAGGGCCGGCGAAGCTTTCTTT
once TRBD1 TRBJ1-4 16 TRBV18 CASSLNQGARNEKLFF TGTGCCAGCTCACTTAATCAGGGGGCGCGAAATGAAAAACTGTTTTTT
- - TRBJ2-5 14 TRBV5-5 CASSPVTSQETQYF TGTGCCAGCAGCCCTGTTACAAGCCAAGAGACCCAGTACTTC
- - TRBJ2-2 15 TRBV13 CASSFPSGGTGELFF TGTGCCAGCAGCTTTCCCAGCGGCGGCACCGGGGAGCTGTTTTTT
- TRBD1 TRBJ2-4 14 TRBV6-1 CASRQGADKNIQYF TGTGCCAGCAGACAGGGGGCTGACAAAAACATTCAGTACTTC